This TCR beta chain emerged from a study of beta chain features in type 1 diabetes. In regard to this clone: As yet, its antigen is unknown.

Sorted CD4+ subsets: naive, central memory, regulatory, stem cell-like memory (CD45RO/CCR7/CD25/CD127/CD95/CD27 panel). Germline CDR1 is SGHNT and CDR2 is YYREEE (reference sequence). The CDR3 totals 15 residues. V was shortened by 1 base and J by 5 bases, with 13 bases between the two germline ends. Expressed TCRB transcripts were sequenced after all isolated RNA was converted to cDNA. The table came from immunoSEQ multiplex PCR; TCRdb's copy has only in-frame clones and leaves some out. The table has about 120,000 clones, 16% seen once. Study results and limitations: Moderate yet significant TCRB CDR3 shortening was seen in Type 1 diabetes patients in all four CD4+ subsets.

Sequences were obtained from central memory CD4+ T cells from blood. The chain couples TRBV5-4 to TRBJ2-4; perhaps TRBD1 as D (5 bases). The sequence derives from a young man with type 1 diabetes. The CDR3 DNA reads TGTGCCAGCAGCTTGTCTAGGGGATTGGAAAACATTCAGTACTTC. Amino acids: CASSLSRGLENIQYF.